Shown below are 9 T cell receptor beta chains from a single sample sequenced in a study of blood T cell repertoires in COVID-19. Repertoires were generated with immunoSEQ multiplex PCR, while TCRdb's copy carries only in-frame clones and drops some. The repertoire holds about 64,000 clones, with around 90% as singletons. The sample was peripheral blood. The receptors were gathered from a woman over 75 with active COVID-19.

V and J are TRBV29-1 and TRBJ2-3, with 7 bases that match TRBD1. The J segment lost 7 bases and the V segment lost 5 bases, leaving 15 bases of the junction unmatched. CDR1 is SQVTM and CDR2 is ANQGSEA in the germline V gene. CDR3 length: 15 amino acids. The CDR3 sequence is CSVLQGLDSGNTQYF. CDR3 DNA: TGCAGCGTTTTACAGGGGCTGGATAGTGGGAATACGCAGTATTTT.

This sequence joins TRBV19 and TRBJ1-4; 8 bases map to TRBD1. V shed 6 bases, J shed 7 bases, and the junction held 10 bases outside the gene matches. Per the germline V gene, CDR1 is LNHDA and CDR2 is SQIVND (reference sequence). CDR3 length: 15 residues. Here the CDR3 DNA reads TGTGCCAGTAGACCACAGGGGGGAAGGAGTGAAAAACTGTTTTTT. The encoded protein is CASRPQGGRSEKLFF.

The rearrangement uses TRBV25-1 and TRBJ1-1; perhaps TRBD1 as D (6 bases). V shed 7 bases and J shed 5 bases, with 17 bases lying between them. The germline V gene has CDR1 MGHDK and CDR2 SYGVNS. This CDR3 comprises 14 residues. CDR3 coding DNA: TGTGCCAGCACCACCGCAGGGGCCGCAACTGAAGCTTTCTTT. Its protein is CASTTAGAATEAFF.

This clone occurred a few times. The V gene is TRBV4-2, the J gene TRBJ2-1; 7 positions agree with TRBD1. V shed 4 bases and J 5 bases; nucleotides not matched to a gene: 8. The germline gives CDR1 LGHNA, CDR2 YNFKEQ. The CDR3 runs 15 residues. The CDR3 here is CASSRENTGDNEQFF. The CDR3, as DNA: TGTGCCAGCAGCCGCGAGAATACAGGGGACAATGAGCAGTTCTTC.

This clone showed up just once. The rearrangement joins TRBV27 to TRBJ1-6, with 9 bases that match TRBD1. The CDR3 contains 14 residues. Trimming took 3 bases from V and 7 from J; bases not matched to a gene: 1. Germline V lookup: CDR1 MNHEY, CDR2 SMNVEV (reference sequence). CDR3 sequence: CASSLGQGNSPLHF. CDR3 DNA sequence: TGTGCCAGCAGTTTGGGACAGGGAAATTCACCCCTCCACTTT.

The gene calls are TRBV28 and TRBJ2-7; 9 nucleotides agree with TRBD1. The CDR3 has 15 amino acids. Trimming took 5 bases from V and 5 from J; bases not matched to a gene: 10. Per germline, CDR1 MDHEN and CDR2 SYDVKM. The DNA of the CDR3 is TGTGCCAGCAGTCTATCCGGGACAGGGTTAAACGAGCAGTACGTC. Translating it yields CASSLSGTGLNEQYV.

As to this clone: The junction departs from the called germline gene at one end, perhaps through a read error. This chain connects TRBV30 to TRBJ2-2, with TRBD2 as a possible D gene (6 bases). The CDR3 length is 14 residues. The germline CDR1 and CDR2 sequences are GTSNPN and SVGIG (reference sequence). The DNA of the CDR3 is TGTGCCCGGAGGGTAGGTCGGAGCACCGGGGAGCTGTTTTTT. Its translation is CARRVGRSTGELFF. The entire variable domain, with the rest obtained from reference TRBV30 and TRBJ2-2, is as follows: SQTIHQWPATLVQPVGSPLSLECTVEGTSNPNLYWYRQAAGRGLQLLFYSVGIGQISSEVPQNLSASRPQDRQFILSSKKLLLSDSGFYLCARRVGRSTGELFFGEGSRLTVL.

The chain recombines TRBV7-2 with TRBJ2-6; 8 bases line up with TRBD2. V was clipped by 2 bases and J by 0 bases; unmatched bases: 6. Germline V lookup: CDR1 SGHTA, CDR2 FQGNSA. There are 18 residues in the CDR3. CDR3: CASSLKAGVISGANVLTF. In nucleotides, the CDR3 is TGTGCCAGCAGCTTAAAAGCGGGGGTTATCTCTGGGGCCAACGTCCTGACTTTC.

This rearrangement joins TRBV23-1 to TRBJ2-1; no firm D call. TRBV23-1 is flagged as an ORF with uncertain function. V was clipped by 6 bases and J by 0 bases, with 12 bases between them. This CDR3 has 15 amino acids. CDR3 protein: CASRPTPSSYNEQFF. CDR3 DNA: TGCGCCAGCAGACCGACACCGAGCTCCTACAATGAGCAGTTCTTC.